The 2 T cell receptor beta chains presented below share a single source sample, sequenced in a study of blood T cell repertoires in COVID-19. Generated by immunoSEQ multiplex PCR, the TCRdb table keeps only in-frame clones and is missing some. The sample holds 150,000 to 180,000 clones, 75% to 90% seen once. The specimen was peripheral blood. Receptors were obtained from a woman in her sixties or seventies with acute or convalescent COVID-19.

This clone occurred a few times. The rearrangement links TRBV7-8 to TRBJ2-7; a possible D gene is TRBD1 (6 bases). V lost 2 bases and J 0 bases, leaving 11 bases between the germline ends. Germline CDR1 SGHVS, CDR2 FQNEAQ. The CDR3 spans 15 residues. CDR3 residues: CASSLHQGPSYEQYF. CDR3 nucleotide sequence: TGTGCCAGCAGCTTACATCAGGGGCCCTCCTACGAGCAGTACTTC.

The chain is built from TRBV20-1 and TRBJ2-5, with 8 bases that match TRBD1. CDR3 length: 14 residues. Germline V gene lookup returns CDR1 DFQATT and CDR2 SNEGSKA (reference sequence). V lost 3 bases, J lost 1 base, and 4 bases stayed unmatched. CDR3 region: CSASTGGAQETQYF. The DNA for the CDR3 is TGCAGTGCTAGTACAGGGGGTGCCCAAGAGACCCAGTACTTC.